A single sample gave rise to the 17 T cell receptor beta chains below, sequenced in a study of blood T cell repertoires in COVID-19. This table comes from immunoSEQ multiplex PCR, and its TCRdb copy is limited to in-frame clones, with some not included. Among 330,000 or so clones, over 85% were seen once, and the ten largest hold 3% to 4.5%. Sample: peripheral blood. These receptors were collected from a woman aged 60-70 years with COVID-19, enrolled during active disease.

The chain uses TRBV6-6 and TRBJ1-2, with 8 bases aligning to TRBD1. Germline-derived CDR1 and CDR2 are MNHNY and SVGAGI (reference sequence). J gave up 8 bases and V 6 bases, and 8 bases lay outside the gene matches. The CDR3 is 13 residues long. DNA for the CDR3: TGTGCCAGCAGCATTCAGGGGGCGTCCGGCTACACCTTC. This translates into CASSIQGASGYTF.

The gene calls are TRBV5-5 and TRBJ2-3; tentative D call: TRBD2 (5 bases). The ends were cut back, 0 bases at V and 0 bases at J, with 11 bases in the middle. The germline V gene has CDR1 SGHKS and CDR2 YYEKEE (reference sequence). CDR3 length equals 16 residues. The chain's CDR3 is CASSLVALGSTDTQYF. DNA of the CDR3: TGTGCCAGCAGCTTGGTAGCACTAGGAAGCACAGATACGCAGTATTTT.

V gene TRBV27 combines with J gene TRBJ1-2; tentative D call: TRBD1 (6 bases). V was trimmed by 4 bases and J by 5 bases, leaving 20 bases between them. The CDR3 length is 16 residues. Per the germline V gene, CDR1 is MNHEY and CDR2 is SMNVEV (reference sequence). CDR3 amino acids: CASSSYSSGTFYGYTF. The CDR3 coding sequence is TGTGCCAGCAGTTCGTACTCTTCCGGGACATTTTATGGCTACACCTTC.

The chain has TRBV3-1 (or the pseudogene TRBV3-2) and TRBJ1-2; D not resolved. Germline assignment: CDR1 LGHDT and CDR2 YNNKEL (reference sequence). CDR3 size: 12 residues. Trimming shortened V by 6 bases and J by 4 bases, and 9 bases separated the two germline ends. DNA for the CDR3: TGTGCCAGCAGTCGCTTACTCTATGGCTACACCTTC. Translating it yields CASSRLLYGYTF.

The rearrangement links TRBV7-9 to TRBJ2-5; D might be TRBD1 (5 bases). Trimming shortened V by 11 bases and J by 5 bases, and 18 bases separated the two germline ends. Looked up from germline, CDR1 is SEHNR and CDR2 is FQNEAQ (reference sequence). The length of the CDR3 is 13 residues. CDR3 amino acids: CAGTEQPGETQYF. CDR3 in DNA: TGTGCCGGTACCGAGCAGCCAGGGGAGACCCAGTACTTC.

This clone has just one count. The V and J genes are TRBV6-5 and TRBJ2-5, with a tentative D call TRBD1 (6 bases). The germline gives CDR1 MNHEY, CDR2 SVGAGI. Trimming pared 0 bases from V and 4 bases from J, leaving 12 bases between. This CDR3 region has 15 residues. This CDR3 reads CASSYSGSGAETQYF. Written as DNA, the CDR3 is TGTGCCAGCAGTTACTCTGGGTCAGGGGCAGAGACCCAGTACTTC.

The CDR3 loop is CAWDLQGATGELFF. CDR3 nucleotide sequence: TGTGCCTGGGATTTACAGGGGGCAACCGGGGAGCTGTTTTTT. This chain uses TRBV30 with TRBJ2-2, with 9 bases that match TRBD1. V gave up 5 bases and J gave up 5 bases; unmatched junction bases: 6. The germline gives CDR1 GTSNPN, CDR2 SVGIG (reference sequence). The CDR3 spans 14 residues.

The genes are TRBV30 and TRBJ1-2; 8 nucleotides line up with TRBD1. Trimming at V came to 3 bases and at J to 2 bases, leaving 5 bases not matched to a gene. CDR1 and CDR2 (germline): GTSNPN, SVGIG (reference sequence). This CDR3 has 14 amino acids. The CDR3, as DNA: TGTGCCTGGAGACGGGACAGGAGAAACTATGGCTACACCTTC. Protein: CAWRRDRRNYGYTF.

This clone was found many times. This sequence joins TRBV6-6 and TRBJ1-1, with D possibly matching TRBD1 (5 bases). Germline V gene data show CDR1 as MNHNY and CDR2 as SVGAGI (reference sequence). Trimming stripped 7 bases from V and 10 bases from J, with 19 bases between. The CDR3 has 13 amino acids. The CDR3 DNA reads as TGTGCCAGCACCGCGGGACTCTCGCTTTCAGCTTTCTTT. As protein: CASTAGLSLSAFF.

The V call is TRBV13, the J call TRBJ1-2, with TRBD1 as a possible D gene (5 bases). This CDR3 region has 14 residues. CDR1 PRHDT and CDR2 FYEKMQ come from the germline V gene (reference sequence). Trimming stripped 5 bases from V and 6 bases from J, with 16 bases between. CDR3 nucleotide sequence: TGTGCCAGCAGCCTACGGGGCAGGGAGGATGGCTACACCTTC. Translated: CASSLRGREDGYTF.

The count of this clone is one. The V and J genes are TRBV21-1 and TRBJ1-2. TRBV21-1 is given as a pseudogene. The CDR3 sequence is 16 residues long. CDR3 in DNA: TGTGCCGGTCCCGGGAAGACGGCAGCGTGTTTTTATGGCTACACCTTC. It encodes CAGPGKTAACFYGYTF.

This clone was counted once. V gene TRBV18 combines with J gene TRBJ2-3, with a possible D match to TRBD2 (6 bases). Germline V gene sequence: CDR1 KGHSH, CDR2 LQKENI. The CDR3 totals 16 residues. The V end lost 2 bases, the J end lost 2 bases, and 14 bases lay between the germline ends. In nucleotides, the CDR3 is TGTGCCAGCTCACCAACGACGGGGGTCTCCACAGATACGCAGTATTTT. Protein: CASSPTTGVSTDTQYF.

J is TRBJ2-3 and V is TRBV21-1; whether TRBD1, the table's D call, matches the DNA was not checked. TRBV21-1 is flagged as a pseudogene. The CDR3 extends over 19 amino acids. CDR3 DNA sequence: TGTGCCAGCACCAAGCGGCGAGCCCGGGACAGGGACACCACAGATACGCAGTATTTT. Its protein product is CASTKRRARDRDTTDTQYF.

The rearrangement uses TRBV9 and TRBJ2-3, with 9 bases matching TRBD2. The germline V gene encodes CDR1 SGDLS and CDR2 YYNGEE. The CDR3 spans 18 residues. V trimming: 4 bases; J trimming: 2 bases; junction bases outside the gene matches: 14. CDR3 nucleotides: TGTGCCAGCAGCCTCACCTCGGGCGTAGCGGGGGCCACAGATACGCAGTATTTT. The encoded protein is CASSLTSGVAGATDTQYF.

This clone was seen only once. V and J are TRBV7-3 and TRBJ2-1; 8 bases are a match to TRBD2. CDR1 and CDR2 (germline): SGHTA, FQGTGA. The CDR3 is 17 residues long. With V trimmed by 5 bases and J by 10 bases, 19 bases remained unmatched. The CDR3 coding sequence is TGTGCCAGCAGCCCTAGAGGACTAAGCGGGGGTTCCGGCGAGCAGTTCTTC. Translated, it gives CASSPRGLSGGSGEQFF. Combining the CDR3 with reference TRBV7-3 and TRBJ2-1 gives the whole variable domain GAGVSQTPSNKVTEKGKYVELRCDPISGHTALYWYRQSLGQGPEFLIYFQGTGAADDSGLPNDRFFAVRPEGSVSTLKIQRTERGDSAVYLCASSPRGLSGGSGEQFFGPGTRLTVL.

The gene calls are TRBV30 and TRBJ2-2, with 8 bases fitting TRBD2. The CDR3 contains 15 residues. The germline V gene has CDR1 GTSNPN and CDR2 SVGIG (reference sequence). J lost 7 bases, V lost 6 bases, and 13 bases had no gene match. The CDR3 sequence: CACTSGGLRGGELFF. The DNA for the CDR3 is TGTGCCTGTACCAGCGGGGGCCTGCGGGGCGGGGAGCTGTTTTTT.

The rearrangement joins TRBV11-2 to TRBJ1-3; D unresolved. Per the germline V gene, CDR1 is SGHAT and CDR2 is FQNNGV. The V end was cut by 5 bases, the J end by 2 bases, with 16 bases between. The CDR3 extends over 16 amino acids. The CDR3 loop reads CASSTTREGAGNTIYF. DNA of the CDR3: TGTGCCAGCAGCACCACCCGCGAGGGCGCTGGAAACACCATATATTTT.